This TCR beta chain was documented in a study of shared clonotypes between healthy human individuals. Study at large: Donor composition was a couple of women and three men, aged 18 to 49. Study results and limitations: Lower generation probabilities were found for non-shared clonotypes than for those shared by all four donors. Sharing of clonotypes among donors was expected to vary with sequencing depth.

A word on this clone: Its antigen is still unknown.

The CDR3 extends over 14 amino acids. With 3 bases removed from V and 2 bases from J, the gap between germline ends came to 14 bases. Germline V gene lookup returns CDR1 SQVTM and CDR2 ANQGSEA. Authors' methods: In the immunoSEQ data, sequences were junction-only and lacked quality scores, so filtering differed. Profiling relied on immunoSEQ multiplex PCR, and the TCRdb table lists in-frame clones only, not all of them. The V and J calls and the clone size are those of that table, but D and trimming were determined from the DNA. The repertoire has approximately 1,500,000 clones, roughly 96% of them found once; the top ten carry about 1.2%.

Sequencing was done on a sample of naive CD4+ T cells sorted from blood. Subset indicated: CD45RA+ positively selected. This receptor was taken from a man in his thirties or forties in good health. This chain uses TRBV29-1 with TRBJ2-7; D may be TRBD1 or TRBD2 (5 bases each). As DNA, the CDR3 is TGCAGCGTTGAGGGGGACGGAGGCCCCTACGAGCAGTACTTC. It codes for CSVEGDGGPYEQYF.